The 7 T cell receptor beta chains in this list originate from one sample, sequenced in a study of cytomegalovirus exposure and HLA in healthy donors. This table comes from immunoSEQ multiplex PCR, and its TCRdb copy is limited to in-frame clones, with some not included. The sample carries 150,000 to 200,000 clones, about 87% recorded once. The specimen was PBMCs. The receptors shown here come from a woman under 40 in good health and CMV-seronegative.

As concerns this clone: The junction and the germline gene differ at one end; a read error may be behind it. The rearrangement links TRBV6-5 to TRBJ2-3, with 9 bases lining up with TRBD2. CDR1 is MNHEY, CDR2 SVGAGI, per germline. The CDR3 length is 15 residues. DNA of the CDR3: TGTGCCAGCAGCTACTCTCAGCGGGGGGCAGATACGCAGTATTTT. Protein product: CASSYSQRGADTQYF.

The V and J genes are TRBV6-1 and TRBJ1-3; D unclear. CDR3 length: 15 residues. Trimming pared 1 base from V and 0 bases from J, leaving 7 bases between. The germline V gene has CDR1 MNHNS and CDR2 SASEGT. The CDR3 reads CASSEVMSSGNTIYF. The CDR3 DNA sequence: TGTGCCAGCAGTGAAGTAATGTCCTCTGGAAACACCATATATTTT.

The chain links TRBV30 to TRBJ2-7, with TRBD1 as a possible D gene (6 bases). The germline V gene has CDR1 GTSNPN and CDR2 SVGIG (reference sequence). The CDR3 runs 14 residues. The ends were cut back, 1 base at V and 0 bases at J, with 10 bases in the middle. The DNA for the CDR3 is TGTGCCTGGAGTGACACAGGGCTCTCCTACGAGCAGTACTTC. This sequence encodes CAWSDTGLSYEQYF.

The chain is built from TRBV2 and TRBJ1-1; 9 bases align to TRBD1. V lost 7 bases to trimming and J lost 1 base; unmatched junction nucleotides: 7. The CDR3 length is 15 residues. The germline gives CDR1 SNHLY, CDR2 FYNNEI. The CDR3 loop is CASTGTGQKNTEAFF. The DNA for the CDR3 is TGTGCCAGCACCGGGACAGGGCAGAAGAACACTGAAGCTTTCTTT.

This chain joins TRBV5-1 and TRBJ1-1; tentative D call: TRBD1 (5 bases). The germline V and J ends were trimmed by 4 bases and 0 bases, with 13 bases remaining between them. Germline loops: CDR1 SGHRS, CDR2 YFSETQ. The CDR3 has 15 residues. Here the CDR3 reads CASSNAGGLNTEAFF. In DNA form, the CDR3 reads TGCGCCAGCAGCAACGCCGGGGGTCTGAACACTGAAGCTTTCTTT.

V is TRBV27 and J is TRBJ1-5; D is possibly TRBD1 (5 bases). V shed 6 bases and J shed 4 bases, with 16 bases lying between them. Per germline, CDR1 MNHEY and CDR2 SMNVEV (reference sequence). The CDR3 runs 15 residues. CDR3 sequence (DNA): TGTGCCAGCAGACCACTTCCGGGACTGAATCAGCCCCAGCATTTT. Translation: CASRPLPGLNQPQHF.

This sequence joins TRBV10-3 and TRBJ1-4, with 7 bases identical to TRBD1. The CDR3 is 12 residues long. CDR1 and CDR2 (germline): ENHRY, SYGVKD. J lost 7 bases, V lost 8 bases, and 4 bases had no gene match. The CDR3 nucleotides are TGTGCCATCGGACAGGAGGGTGAAAAACTGTTTTTT. This gives the protein CAIGQEGEKLFF.